This paragraph reports one TCR beta chain. Its antigen specificity is not known. Base qualities were left out, and no much larger clone turns up one base away. The data derive from a study of CD8+ T cells in alopecia areata (dated by TCRdb to 2016 to 2018). Background on the whole study: Treated patients were enrolled in an open-label pilot trial of oral tofacitinib at 5 to 10 mg twice daily for moderate-to-severe alopecia areata. Patients stayed on tofacitinib for 6 to 18 months and then had 6 months of follow-up off drug so that delayed response and recurrence could be assessed. For the treated patients, the SALT score, which quantifies what percentage of scalp surface area is affected, served as the measure of disease severity. In both human patients and the C3H/HeJ mouse model, the study applied high-throughput TCRbeta sequencing to look at T cell clonal expansion in alopecia areata. In humans, TCRbeta sequencing was performed on scalp tissue and on sorted CD4+ and CD8+ peripheral blood T cells from healthy controls and from patients with patchy or totalis/universalis alopecia areata. Tofacitinib-treated patients had biopsies at baseline and at 4 and 24 weeks of treatment, with a later scalp biopsy in several patients. Scalp clonality was compared across normal scalp (n=4), patchy alopecia areata scalp (n=8), and alopecia totalis/universalis scalp (n=8). RNA was extracted with the PAXgene miRNA kit for fixed scalp, the miRNeasy kit for PBMCs, and the RNeasy kit for mouse skin. Amplification of TCRbeta CDR3 regions was done by immunoSEQ multiplex PCR using 35 Vbeta forward primers and 13 Jbeta reverse primers. What the authors observed across the whole study: Compared with normal scalp, lesional scalp had higher clonality and more expanded CD8+ clones, particularly in alopecia totalis/universalis, a pattern that suggests antigenic drive. Scalp TCR repertoire analysis is complicated because resident alphabeta T cells in normal human skin are also sequenced, whereas mouse skin is dominated by gammadelta T cells. Because the treated cohort was small and included a single nonresponder, larger studies are needed to assess links between baseline CD8+ expansion and response. Many expanded lesional clones were found to persist in scalp and blood during tofacitinib treatment, and relapse after treatment cessation may be partly explained by this persistence. Tofacitinib significantly lowered scalp clonality and the number of expanded CD8+ clones among the top 100 scalp clones. Compared with mice, TCR sequences shared between patients were less clear, possibly partly because of HLA diversity across the patient population.

The CDR3 runs 13 residues from the cysteine to the phenylalanine. Only CDR3 DNA remains: 39 bases, in frame from the first base. The germline V gene encodes CDR1 SGHTA and CDR2 FQGNSA. The V end loses 5 bases and the J end loses 4 bases, and a stretch of 9 bases separates them. The treatment or condition label corresponds to: oral pan-JAK inhibitor, 5-10 mg twice daily. Peripheral blood and lesional scalp punch biopsies were obtained from patients with alopecia areata. PBMCs were isolated by density centrifugation and stained for CD3, CD4 and CD8, and CD4+ and CD8+ T cells were sorted on a FACSAria. The library was obtained by the immunoSEQ multiplex PCR assay. RNA was extracted from all samples and reverse transcribed into cDNA as template for TCR sequencing. SuperScript III was used for first-strand cDNA synthesis, primed with a 2:1 mix of oligo-dT and random hexamers. A synthetic immune receptor repertoire was used to gauge amplification bias, and whatever bias remained was removed computationally. The paper's processing steps were these. Raw reads were preprocessed for error removal, and CDR3 was defined according to IMGT conventions as running from the conserved cysteine to phenylalanine. Clonality was computed by normalizing Shannon entropy by log2 of the number of productive unique TCRs and subtracting the result from 1. Whether each scalp clone was CD4 or CD8 was inferred by checking scalp TCRbeta sequences against the CD4 and CD8 repertoires from sorted blood. TCRdb retrieved this table from immuneACCESS and kept in-frame rearrangements only. Not all clones are present; in checked studies, unresolved V genes account for under half, and no reason is known for the remainder. That table is the source of V, J and clone size, and D and trimming were worked out from the DNA. This sample comprises about 180,000 clones, about 61% of them detected only once. The ten largest account for around 16% of the sample.

The receptor was derived from a human donor with alopecia areata. The material was CD4+ T cells sorted from blood, obtained between weeks 55 and 65, from a patient treated with tofacitinib. The rearranged segments are TRBV7-2 and TRBJ1-5; TRBD1 might be the D gene, on 5 matching bases. The nucleotides read TGTGCCAGCAGCCCGGGGGTAAATCAGCCCCAGCATTTT. Translated, this gives CASSPGVNQPQHF.